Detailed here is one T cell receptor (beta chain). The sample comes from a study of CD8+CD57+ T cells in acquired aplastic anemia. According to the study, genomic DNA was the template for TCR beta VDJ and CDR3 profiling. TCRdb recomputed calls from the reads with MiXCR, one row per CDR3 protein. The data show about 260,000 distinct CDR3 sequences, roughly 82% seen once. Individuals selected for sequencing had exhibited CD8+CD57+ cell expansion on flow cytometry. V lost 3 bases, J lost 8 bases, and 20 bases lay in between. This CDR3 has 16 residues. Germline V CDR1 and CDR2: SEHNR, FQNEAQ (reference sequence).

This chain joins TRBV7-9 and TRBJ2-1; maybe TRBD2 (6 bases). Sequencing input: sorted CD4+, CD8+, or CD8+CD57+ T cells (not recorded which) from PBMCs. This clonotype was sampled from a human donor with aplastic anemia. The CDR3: CASSFQGCGETDEQFF. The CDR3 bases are TGTGCCAGCAGCTTTCAAGGATGCGGGGAGACCGATGAGCAGTTCTTC.